Following are 2 T cell receptor beta chains from one sample sequenced in a study of blood T cell repertoires in COVID-19. Assay used: immunoSEQ multiplex PCR; TCRdb lists only in-frame clones, some missing. The repertoire holds about 200,000 clones, around 85% seen once, with 0.9% to 0.95% in the top ten. The specimen was peripheral blood. Source of these receptors: a man in his fifties or sixties with COVID-19, enrolled during active disease.

The rearrangement uses TRBV6-1 and TRBJ1-4; no reliable D call. Germline-derived CDR1 and CDR2 are MNHNS and SASEGT. This CDR3 contains 14 residues. Trimming removed 2 bases from V and 4 bases from J, with 8 bases in between. The CDR3 nucleotides are TGTGCCAGCAGTGAAACCGGTTTTAATGAAAAACTGTTTTTT. Protein product: CASSETGFNEKLFF.

CDR3: CATSGSGVTDTQYF. As DNA, the CDR3 is TGTGCCACCAGTGGTTCGGGAGTCACAGATACGCAGTATTTT. V usage is TRBV24-1 and J usage is TRBJ2-3, with D tentatively TRBD2 (6 bases). Germline-derived CDR1 and CDR2 are KGHDR and SFDVKD. V shed 5 bases and J shed 2 bases, with 10 bases lying between them. The CDR3 covers 14 residues.